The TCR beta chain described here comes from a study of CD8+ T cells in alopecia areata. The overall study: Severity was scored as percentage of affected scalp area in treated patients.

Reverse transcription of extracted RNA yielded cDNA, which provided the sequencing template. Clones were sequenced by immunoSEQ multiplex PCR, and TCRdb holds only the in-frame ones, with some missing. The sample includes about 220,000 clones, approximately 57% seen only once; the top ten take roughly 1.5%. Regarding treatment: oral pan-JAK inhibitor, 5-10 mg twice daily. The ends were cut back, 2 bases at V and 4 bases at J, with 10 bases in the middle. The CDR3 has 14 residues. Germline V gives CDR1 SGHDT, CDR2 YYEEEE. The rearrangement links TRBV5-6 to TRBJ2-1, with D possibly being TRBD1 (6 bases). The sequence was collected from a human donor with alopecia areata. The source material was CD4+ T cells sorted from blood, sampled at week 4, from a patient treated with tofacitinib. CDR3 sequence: CASSFEDSYNEQFF. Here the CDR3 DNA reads TGTGCCAGCAGCTTCGAGGACAGTTACAATGAGCAGTTCTTC.